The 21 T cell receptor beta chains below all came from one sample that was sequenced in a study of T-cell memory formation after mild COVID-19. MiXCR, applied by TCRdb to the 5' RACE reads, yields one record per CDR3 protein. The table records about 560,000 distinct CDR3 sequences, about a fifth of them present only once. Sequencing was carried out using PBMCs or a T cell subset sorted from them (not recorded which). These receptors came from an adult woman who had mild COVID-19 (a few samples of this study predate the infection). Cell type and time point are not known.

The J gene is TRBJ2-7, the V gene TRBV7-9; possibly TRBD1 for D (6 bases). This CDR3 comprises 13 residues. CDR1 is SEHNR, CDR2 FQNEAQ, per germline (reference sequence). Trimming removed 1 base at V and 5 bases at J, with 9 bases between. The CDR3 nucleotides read TGTGCCAGCAGCTTAGGACAGGTCAACGAGCAGTACTTC. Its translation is CASSLGQVNEQYF.

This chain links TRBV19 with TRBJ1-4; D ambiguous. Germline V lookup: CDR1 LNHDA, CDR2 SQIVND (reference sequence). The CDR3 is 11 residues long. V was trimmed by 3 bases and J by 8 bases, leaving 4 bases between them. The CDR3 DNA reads TGTGCCAGTAGTATGCCAGAAAAACTGTTTTTT. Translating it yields CASSMPEKLFF. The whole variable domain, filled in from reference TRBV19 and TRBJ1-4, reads DGGITQSPKYLFRKEGQNVTLSCEQNLNHDAMYWYRQDPGQGLRLIYYSQIVNDFQKGDIAEGYSVSREKKESFPLTVTSAQKNPTAFYLCASSMPEKLFFGSGTQLSVL.

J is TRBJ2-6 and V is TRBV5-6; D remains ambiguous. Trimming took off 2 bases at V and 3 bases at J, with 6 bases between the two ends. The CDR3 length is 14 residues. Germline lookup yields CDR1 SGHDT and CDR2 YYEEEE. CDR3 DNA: TGTGCCAGCAGCTTTGGTCTTGGGGCCAACGTCCTGACTTTC. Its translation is CASSFGLGANVLTF. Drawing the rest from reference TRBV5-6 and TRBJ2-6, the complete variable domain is DAGVTQSPTHLIKTRGQQVTLRCSPKSGHDTVSWYQQALGQGPQFIFQYYEEEERQRGNFPDRFSGHQFPNYSSELNVNALLLGDSALYLCASSFGLGANVLTFGAGSRLTVL.

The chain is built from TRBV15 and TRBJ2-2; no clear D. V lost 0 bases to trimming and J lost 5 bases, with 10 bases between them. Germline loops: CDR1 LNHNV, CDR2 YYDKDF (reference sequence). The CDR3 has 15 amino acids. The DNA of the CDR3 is TGTGCCACCAGCAGAGATGGGTTGACAACCGGGGAGCTGTTTTTT. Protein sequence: CATSRDGLTTGELFF.

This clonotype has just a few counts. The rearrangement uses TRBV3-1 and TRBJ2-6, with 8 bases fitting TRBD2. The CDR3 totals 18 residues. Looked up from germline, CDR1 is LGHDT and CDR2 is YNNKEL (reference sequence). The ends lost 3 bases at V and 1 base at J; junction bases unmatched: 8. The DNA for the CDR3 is TGTGCCAGCAGCCACCCACCCGGGACTAGGTCTGGGGCCAACGTCCTGACTTTC. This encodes CASSHPPGTRSGANVLTF.

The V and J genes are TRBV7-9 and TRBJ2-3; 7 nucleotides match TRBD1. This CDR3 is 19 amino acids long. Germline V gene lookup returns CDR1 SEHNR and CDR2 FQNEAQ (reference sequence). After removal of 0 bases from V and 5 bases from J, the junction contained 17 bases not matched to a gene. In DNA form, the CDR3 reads TGTGCCAGCAGCTTAGCCCAGTACAGGGGTGCCTCAACAAGAGATACGCAGTATTTT. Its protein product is CASSLAQYRGASTRDTQYF.

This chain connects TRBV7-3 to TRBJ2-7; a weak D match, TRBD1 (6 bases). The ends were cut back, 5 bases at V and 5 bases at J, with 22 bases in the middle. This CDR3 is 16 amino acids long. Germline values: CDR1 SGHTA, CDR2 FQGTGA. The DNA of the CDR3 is TGTGCCAGCAGCCCAGGGGCTGGGACCTCTTGGGACGAGCAGTACTTC. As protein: CASSPGAGTSWDEQYF.

CDR3 amino acids: CATSAHQTGHYGYTF. The CDR3 DNA reads as TGTGCCACCAGTGCCCATCAGACAGGCCACTATGGCTACACCTTC. The genes are TRBV24-1 and TRBJ1-2, with D maybe TRBD1 (6 bases). Trimming shortened V by 5 bases and J by 3 bases, and 15 bases separated the two germline ends. CDR3 length equals 15 residues. Germline CDR1 KGHDR, CDR2 SFDVKD.

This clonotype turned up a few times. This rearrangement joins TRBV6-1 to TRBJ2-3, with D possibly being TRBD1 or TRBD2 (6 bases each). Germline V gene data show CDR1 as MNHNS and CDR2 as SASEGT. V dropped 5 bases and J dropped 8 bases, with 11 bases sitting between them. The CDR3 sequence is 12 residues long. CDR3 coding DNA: TGTGCCAGCAGTAAGGAGGGGGTTACGCAGTATTTT. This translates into CASSKEGVTQYF.

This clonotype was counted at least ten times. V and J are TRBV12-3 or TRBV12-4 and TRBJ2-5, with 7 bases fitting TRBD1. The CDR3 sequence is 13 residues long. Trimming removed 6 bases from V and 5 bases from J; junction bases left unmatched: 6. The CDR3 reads CASSPDRAETQYF. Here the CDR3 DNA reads TGTGCCAGCAGCCCTGACAGGGCGGAGACCCAGTACTTC.

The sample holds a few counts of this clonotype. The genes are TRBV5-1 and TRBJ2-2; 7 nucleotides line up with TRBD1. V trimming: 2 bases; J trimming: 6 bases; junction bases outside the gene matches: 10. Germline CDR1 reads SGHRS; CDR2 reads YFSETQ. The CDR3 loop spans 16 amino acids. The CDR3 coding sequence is TGCGCCAGCAGCTTTCCTTATGGAACAGGGGCCGGGGAGCTGTTTTTT. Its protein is CASSFPYGTGAGELFF.

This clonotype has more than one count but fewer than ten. The CDR3 region is CASNNRALTEAFF. The CDR3 nucleotides read TGTGCCAGCAACAACAGGGCCCTAACTGAAGCTTTCTTT. The rearrangement uses TRBV7-9 and TRBJ1-1, with D perhaps TRBD1 (6 bases). CDR3 size: 13 residues. V lost 7 bases and J 5 bases, leaving 14 bases between the germline ends. Germline CDR1 and CDR2: SEHNR and FQNEAQ (reference sequence). The whole variable domain, remainder taken from reference TRBV7-9 and TRBJ1-1, is DTGVSQNPRHKITKRGQNVTFRCDPISEHNRLYWYRQTLGQGPEFLTYFQNEAQLEKSRLLSDRFSAERPKGSFSTLEIQRTEQGDSAMYLCASNNRALTEAFFGQGTRLTVV.

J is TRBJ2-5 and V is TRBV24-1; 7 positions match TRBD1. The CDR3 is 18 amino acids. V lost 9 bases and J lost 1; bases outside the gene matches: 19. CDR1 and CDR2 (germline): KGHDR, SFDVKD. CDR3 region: CATLFLTCPTGPQETQYF. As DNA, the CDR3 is TGTGCCACCTTATTCCTTACCTGCCCGACAGGGCCCCAAGAGACCCAGTACTTC.

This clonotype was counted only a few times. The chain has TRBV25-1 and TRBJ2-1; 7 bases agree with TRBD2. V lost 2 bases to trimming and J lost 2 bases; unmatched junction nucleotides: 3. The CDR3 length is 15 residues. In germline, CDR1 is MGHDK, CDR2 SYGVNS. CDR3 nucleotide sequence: TGTGCCAGCAGTGAAACGGGAGGAGCCTACAATGAGCAGTTCTTC. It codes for CASSETGGAYNEQFF.

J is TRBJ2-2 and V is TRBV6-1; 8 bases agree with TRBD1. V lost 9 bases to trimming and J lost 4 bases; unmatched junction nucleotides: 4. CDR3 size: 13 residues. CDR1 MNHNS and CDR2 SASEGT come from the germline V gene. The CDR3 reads CASTQGGTGELFF. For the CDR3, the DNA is TGTGCCAGTACACAGGGGGGCACCGGGGAGCTGTTTTTT.

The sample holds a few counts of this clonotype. The DNA of the CDR3 is TGTGCCAGCAGGACTCTAGACACCGGGGAGCTGTTTTTT. This gives the protein CASRTLDTGELFF. The chain has TRBV7-6 and TRBJ2-2; no firm D call. This CDR3 has 13 amino acids. The V gene lost 6 bases and the J gene lost 3 bases, with 8 bases spanning the gap. The germline V gene encodes CDR1 SGHVS and CDR2 FNYEAQ.

CDR3 loop: CASNRQGTQETQYF. The CDR3 nucleotides are TGCGCCAGCAACCGACAGGGGACTCAAGAGACCCAGTACTTC. The chain combines TRBV5-1 with TRBJ2-5, with 8 bases fitting TRBD1. Germline-derived CDR1 and CDR2 are SGHRS and YFSETQ. This CDR3 comprises 14 residues. V gave up 6 bases and J gave up 2 bases; unmatched junction bases: 6.

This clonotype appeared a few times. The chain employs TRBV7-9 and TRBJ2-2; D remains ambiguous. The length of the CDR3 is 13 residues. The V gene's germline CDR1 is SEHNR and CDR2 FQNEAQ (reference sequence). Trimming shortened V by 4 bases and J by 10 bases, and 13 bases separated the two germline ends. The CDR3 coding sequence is TGTGCCAGCAGCTCGCCCATACCCTCGGAGCTGTTTTTT. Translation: CASSSPIPSELFF.

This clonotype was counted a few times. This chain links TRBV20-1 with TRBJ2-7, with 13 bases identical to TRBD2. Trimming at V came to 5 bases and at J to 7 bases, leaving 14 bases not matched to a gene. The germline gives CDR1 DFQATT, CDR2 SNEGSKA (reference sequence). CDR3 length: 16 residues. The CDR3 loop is CSARPGTSGDWGEQYF. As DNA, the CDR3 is TGCAGTGCTCGCCCCGGGACTAGCGGGGACTGGGGGGAGCAGTACTTC.

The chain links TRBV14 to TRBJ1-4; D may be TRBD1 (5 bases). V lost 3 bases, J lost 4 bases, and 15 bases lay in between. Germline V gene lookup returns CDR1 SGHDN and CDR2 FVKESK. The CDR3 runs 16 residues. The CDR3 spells CASSHGRAGLNEKLFF. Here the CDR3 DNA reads TGTGCCAGCAGCCACGGCAGGGCCGGGCTTAATGAAAAACTGTTTTTT.

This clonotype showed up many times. The CDR3 nucleotides read TGTGCCACCAACGATGTTCAAGGGGAGCAGTACTTC. It codes for CATNDVQGEQYF. V is TRBV24-1 and J is TRBJ2-7; the D is unclear. Trimming pared 8 bases from V and 7 bases from J, leaving 14 bases between. CDR1 and CDR2 (germline): KGHDR, SFDVKD. The CDR3 is made up of 12 amino acids.